In this sample, the clone carrying this TCR beta chain turned up many times. Its antigen is not identified. The record originates from a study of blood T cells in healthy people across ages. Study-wide points: Fewer expanded clones and more diversity marked long-lived versus aged donors.

PCR was performed a second time for about 6 to 11 cycles using a sample-barcoded 5' primer and a J-beta primer mix. One entry per CDR3 protein, called by TCRdb with MiXCR from the 5' RACE reads. The sample consists of 650,000 to 1,000,000 distinct CDR3 sequences, 35% to 40% of them appearing once. This CDR3 has 15 residues. Looked up from germline, CDR1 is MGHRA and CDR2 is YSYEKL. The trim removed 4 bases at V and 6 bases at J, leaving 10 bases unmatched. Sequencing was carried out using blood. This chain links TRBV4-1 with TRBJ2-3; TRBD1 matches at 7 bases. The source of this sequence is a man younger than 35 in good health. The CDR3, as DNA: TGCGCCAGCAGCCTCGACAGGGAACAGGGGGATACGCAGTATTTT. Its translation: CASSLDREQGDTQYF.